These 22 T cell receptor beta chains originate from one sample sequenced in a study of blood T cell repertoires in COVID-19. Here immunoSEQ multiplex PCR was the method, and the copy in TCRdb shows in-frame clones only, minus some. The sample has 170,000 or so clones, 85% to 90% seen once; the top ten hold 0.7% to 0.9%. What was sequenced was peripheral blood. The receptor set was obtained from a woman aged 18 to 35 who had recovered from COVID-19.

This chain uses TRBV24-1 with TRBJ1-5, with 11 bases matching TRBD1. The CDR3 extends over 16 amino acids. Per the germline V gene, CDR1 is KGHDR and CDR2 is SFDVKD. V lost 4 bases, J lost 6 bases, and 7 bases stayed unmatched. The CDR3 nucleotides are TGTGCCACCAGTGACTCTGGGACAGGGGGAGGTCAGCCCCAGCATTTT. As protein: CATSDSGTGGGQPQHF.

The chain uses TRBV12-3 or TRBV12-4 and TRBJ2-7; D possibly corresponds to TRBD1 (6 bases). This CDR3 comprises 13 residues. V dropped 6 bases and J dropped 5 bases, with 14 bases sitting between them. CDR3 loop: CASSPTGSHEQYF. CDR3 in DNA: TGTGCCAGCAGCCCTACAGGGTCCCACGAGCAGTACTTC.

The chain employs TRBV7-3 and TRBJ2-3, with D perhaps matching TRBD1 (6 bases). The CDR3 sequence is 13 residues long. Germline CDR1 reads SGHTA; CDR2 reads FQGTGA. Trimming cost V 3 bases and J 5 bases, with 9 bases left between them. In DNA, the CDR3 is TGTGCCAGCAGCTTCCACAGGGAAGATACGCAGTATTTT. It encodes CASSFHREDTQYF.

The chain carries TRBV19 and TRBJ2-1, with D perhaps matching TRBD2 (6 bases). The CDR3 runs 14 residues. V shed 8 bases and J shed 0 bases, with 11 bases lying between them. Germline lookup yields CDR1 LNHDA and CDR2 SQIVND (reference sequence). The CDR3 region is CASGDFGSYNEQFF. For the CDR3, the DNA is TGTGCCAGTGGGGACTTTGGCTCCTACAATGAGCAGTTCTTC.

The chain links TRBV12-3 or TRBV12-4 to TRBJ1-3; D call uncertain. V was shortened by 1 base and J by 11 bases, with 6 bases between the two germline ends. The CDR3 has 11 residues. The CDR3: CASSLGGSIYF. CDR3 bases: TGTGCCAGCAGTTTAGGAGGGTCCATATATTTT.

The chain links TRBV5-1 to TRBJ2-2; 15 bases fit TRBD2. The CDR3 runs to 17 residues. Trimming took 4 bases from V and 6 from J; bases not matched to a gene: 7. In germline, CDR1 is SGHRS, CDR2 YFSETQ. The CDR3 DNA reads TGCGCCAGCAGCCCCGGGACTAGCGGGAGGAGGGCCGGGGAGCTGTTTTTT. Protein: CASSPGTSGRRAGELFF.

The chain recombines TRBV5-1 with TRBJ1-2, with D unresolved. The length of the CDR3 is 14 residues. Germline CDR1 reads SGHRS; CDR2 reads YFSETQ. V lost 1 base and J 1 base, leaving 8 bases between the germline ends. CDR3 amino acids: CASSLSGVNYGYTF. CDR3 nucleotides: TGCGCCAGCAGCTTGTCGGGAGTTAACTATGGCTACACCTTC.

This chain connects TRBV12-3 or TRBV12-4 to TRBJ1-1; D not certain. V lost 0 bases, J lost 8 bases, and 7 bases lay in between. The length of the CDR3 is 12 residues. The chain's CDR3 is CASSLALREAFF. The CDR3 DNA reads as TGTGCCAGCAGTTTAGCTTTGAGGGAAGCTTTCTTT.

Here the CDR3 DNA reads TGTGCCAGCAGTTTGCGGAGTGCAGCCATCTCTGGGGCCAACGTCCTGACTTTC. Its translation is CASSLRSAAISGANVLTF. The genes are TRBV27 and TRBJ2-6; no definite D call. The ends were cut back, 3 bases at V and 0 bases at J, with 15 bases in the middle. Germline V gene lookup returns CDR1 MNHEY and CDR2 SMNVEV (reference sequence). The CDR3 sequence is 18 residues long.

The chain has TRBV7-2 and TRBJ2-7; 12 bases are shared with TRBD2. This CDR3 has 16 amino acids. Trimming took 1 base from V and 3 from J; bases not matched to a gene: 4. Germline values: CDR1 SGHTA, CDR2 FQGNSA. CDR3 in amino acids: CASSLGTSGRFYEQYV. CDR3 in DNA: TGTGCCAGCAGCTTAGGAACTAGCGGGAGGTTCTACGAGCAGTACGTC.

This clone was picked up a small number of times. This sequence joins TRBV14 and TRBJ1-2; perhaps TRBD1 as D (5 bases). This CDR3 region has 14 residues. The germline V gene has CDR1 SGHDN and CDR2 FVKESK. Trimming took off 3 bases at V and 4 bases at J, with 12 bases between the two ends. The CDR3 nucleotides read TGTGCCAGCAGCCAGGCGGGACGGCTCTATGGCTACACCTTC. Translating gives CASSQAGRLYGYTF.

This chain joins TRBV5-4 and TRBJ2-7; D gene uncertain. Trimming took 2 bases from V and 3 from J, leaving 12 bases between them. CDR3 size: 14 residues. From germline, CDR1 is SGHNT and CDR2 YYREEE (reference sequence). CDR3: CASSFEARRYEQYF. CDR3 sequence (DNA): TGTGCCAGCAGCTTTGAGGCTAGGCGCTACGAGCAGTACTTC. Looking up the rest from reference TRBV5-4 and TRBJ2-7 gives the full variable domain: ETGVTQSPTHLIKTRGQQVTLRCSSQSGHNTVSWYQQALGQGPQFIFQYYREEENGRGNFPPRFSGLQFPNYSSELNVNALELDDSALYLCASSFEARRYEQYFGPGTRLTVT.

The rearrangement uses TRBV4-1 and TRBJ2-1, with 7 bases fitting TRBD1. The trim removed 2 bases at V and 8 bases at J, leaving 9 bases unmatched. There are 15 residues in the CDR3. CDR1 and CDR2 (germline): MGHRA, YSYEKL. The CDR3 bases are TGCGCCAGCAGCCAACAACACAGGGGAATCGATGAGCAGTTCTTC. It encodes CASSQQHRGIDEQFF.

The chain is built from TRBV27 and TRBJ2-1; 8 bases agree with TRBD2. In germline, CDR1 is MNHEY, CDR2 SMNVEV (reference sequence). V shed 7 bases, J shed 0 bases, and the junction held 8 bases outside the gene matches. The CDR3 is 16 residues long. CDR3 amino acids: CASIKGLASSYNEQFF. In nucleotides, the CDR3 is TGTGCCAGCATCAAAGGACTAGCAAGCTCCTACAATGAGCAGTTCTTC.

The chain combines TRBV4-1 with TRBJ2-2; 9 nucleotides line up with TRBD1. The junction had 5 bases not matched to a gene; V was cut back by 5 bases and J by 7 bases. The CDR3 consists of 14 residues. Per germline, CDR1 MGHRA and CDR2 YSYEKL. This CDR3 reads CASSRTGESGELFF. The CDR3 DNA reads TGCGCCAGCAGCAGGACAGGGGAAAGCGGGGAGCTGTTTTTT.

V usage is TRBV11-2 and J usage is TRBJ2-7, with 7 bases fitting TRBD1. The CDR3 totals 14 residues. The ends lost 1 base at V and 1 base at J; junction bases unmatched: 1. Germline CDR1 is SGHAT and CDR2 is FQNNGV. CDR3 bases: TGTGCCAGCAGCTTAGGGACAGGATCCTACGAGCAGTACGTC. Protein sequence: CASSLGTGSYEQYV.

This rearrangement joins TRBV7-2 to TRBJ1-2, with a possible D match to TRBD1 (5 bases). Germline lookup yields CDR1 SGHTA and CDR2 FQGNSA. The CDR3 extends over 15 amino acids. The V gene lost 1 base and the J gene lost 0 bases, with 9 bases spanning the gap. The CDR3 protein is CASSLEYRTNYGYTF. In DNA form, the CDR3 reads TGTGCCAGCAGCTTAGAGTACAGGACTAACTATGGCTACACCTTC.

This sequence joins TRBV7-6 and TRBJ2-7, with 9 bases matching TRBD2. Trimming took 1 base from V and 2 from J; bases not matched to a gene: 6. CDR1 and CDR2 from the germline V gene are SGHVS and FNYEAQ. The CDR3 totals 16 residues. Here the CDR3 reads CASSLDGGGGAYEQYF. The CDR3 nucleotides read TGTGCCAGCAGCTTAGATGGTGGCGGGGGGGCCTACGAGCAGTACTTC. The whole variable domain, filled in from reference TRBV7-6 and TRBJ2-7, reads GAGVSQSPRYKVTKRGQDVALRCDPISGHVSLYWYRQALGQGPEFLTYFNYEAQQDKSGLPNDRFSAERPEGSISTLTIQRTEQRDSAMYRCASSLDGGGGAYEQYFGPGTRLTVT.

To note about this clone: Germline is not matched at one junction end, which may reflect a read error. The CDR3 bases are TGTGCTAGCAGCTCGGACTACTTTGGGGGGGCCAGTGAGCAGTTCTTC. Protein product: CASSSDYFGGASEQFF. The chain links TRBV7-7 to TRBJ2-1; D is possibly TRBD2 (7 bases). The CDR3 runs 16 residues. CDR1 and CDR2 from the germline V gene are SSHAT and FNYEAQ (reference sequence).

The J gene is TRBJ1-3, the V gene TRBV7-2; 7 bases agree with TRBD1. J gave up 0 bases and V 2 bases, and 7 bases lay outside the gene matches. Germline V gene lookup returns CDR1 SGHTA and CDR2 FQGNSA. This CDR3 contains 17 residues. The CDR3 DNA reads as TGTGCCAGCAGCTTAATACCAGGGGGGTCCTCTGGAAACACCATATATTTT. Protein: CASSLIPGGSSGNTIYF.

V and J are TRBV27 and TRBJ2-7, with 8 bases that match TRBD1. Germline V gives CDR1 MNHEY, CDR2 SMNVEV (reference sequence). This CDR3 spans 15 amino acids. The ends lost 4 bases at V and 0 bases at J; junction bases unmatched: 5. In nucleotides, the CDR3 is TGTGCCAGCAGTTCACCGGGACAGGACTCCTACGAGCAGTACTTC. It encodes CASSSPGQDSYEQYF.

The chain joins TRBV7-2 to TRBJ2-7; the D is unclear. The CDR3 covers 12 residues. With 8 bases removed from V and 1 base from J, the gap between germline ends came to 9 bases. Germline values: CDR1 SGHTA, CDR2 FQGNSA. CDR3 nucleotide sequence: TGTGCCAGCGCGAGGTTATCCTACGAGCAGTACTTC. It codes for CASARLSYEQYF.